Listed below are T cell receptor beta chains from one sample, sequenced in a study of shared clonotypes between healthy human individuals. Profiling relied on immunoSEQ multiplex PCR, and the TCRdb table lists in-frame clones only, not all of them. The sample has about 600,000 clones, around 80% seen once; the top ten hold around 13%. The sample was PBMCs. Every receptor here comes from a woman aged 40 to 55 in good health. Some clones in this sample may be carry-over from other donors' samples. CDR3s leave out the opening cysteine and the closing phenylalanine or tryptophan. The order of the fields is CDR3 length, V gene, CDR3 protein.

len: 9
v_gene: TRBV20-1
CDR3aa: SVRRAYEQY

len: 13
v_gene: TRBV7-2
CDR3aa: ASSPWTGRNTEAF

len: 12
v_gene: TRBV7-2
CDR3aa: ASRPGQGYNEQF

len: 12
v_gene: TRBV5-5
CDR3aa: ASSFSWQNYEQY

len: 10
v_gene: TRBV2
CDR3aa: ASDIVNTEAF

len: 15
v_gene: TRBV27
CDR3aa: ASSLRPSAVSSYEQY

len: 16
v_gene: TRBV5-4
CDR3aa: ASSSGKTGGVSGNTIY

len: 11
v_gene: TRBV28
CDR3aa: ASSFTQWYGYT

len: 14
v_gene: TRBV6-5
CDR3aa: ASSSGTSGRGETQY

len: 14
v_gene: TRBV28
CDR3aa: ASSLFVGSSGNTIY

len: 11
v_gene: TRBV5-1
CDR3aa: ASSLESSGELF

len: 11
v_gene: TRBV28
CDR3aa: ASSSPLRAEQY

len: 13
v_gene: TRBV28
CDR3aa: ASTTRLAGKETQY

len: 11
v_gene: TRBV7-9
CDR3aa: ASSLARTGELF

len: 14
v_gene: TRBV6-1
CDR3aa: ASSEVGTGRYEKLF

len: 14
v_gene: TRBV7-8
CDR3aa: ASSPGTSGTYNEQF

len: 11
v_gene: TRBV18
CDR3aa: ASSPGPSGEQF

len: 13
v_gene: TRBV25-1
CDR3aa: ASSDTGRPGNEQF

len: 11
v_gene: TRBV4-2
CDR3aa: ASREQGGYGYT

len: 13
v_gene: TRBV2
CDR3aa: ASSDSDSSGNTIY

len: 18
v_gene: TRBV19
CDR3aa: ASSIGGGTSGRNSTDTQY

len: 13
v_gene: TRBV27
CDR3aa: ASSSQTPMTDTQY

len: 12
v_gene: TRBV2
CDR3aa: ASSSLAGYNEQF

len: 14
v_gene: TRBV7-6
CDR3aa: ASSLMLQADGNTIY

len: 11
v_gene: TRBV2
CDR3aa: ASSDRSRETQY

len: 11
v_gene: TRBV19
CDR3aa: ASSRVVDTEAF

len: 14
v_gene: TRBV5-1
CDR3aa: ASSGSLGTSTDTQY

len: 14
v_gene: TRBV4-2
CDR3aa: ASSQDVTGGLLGQY